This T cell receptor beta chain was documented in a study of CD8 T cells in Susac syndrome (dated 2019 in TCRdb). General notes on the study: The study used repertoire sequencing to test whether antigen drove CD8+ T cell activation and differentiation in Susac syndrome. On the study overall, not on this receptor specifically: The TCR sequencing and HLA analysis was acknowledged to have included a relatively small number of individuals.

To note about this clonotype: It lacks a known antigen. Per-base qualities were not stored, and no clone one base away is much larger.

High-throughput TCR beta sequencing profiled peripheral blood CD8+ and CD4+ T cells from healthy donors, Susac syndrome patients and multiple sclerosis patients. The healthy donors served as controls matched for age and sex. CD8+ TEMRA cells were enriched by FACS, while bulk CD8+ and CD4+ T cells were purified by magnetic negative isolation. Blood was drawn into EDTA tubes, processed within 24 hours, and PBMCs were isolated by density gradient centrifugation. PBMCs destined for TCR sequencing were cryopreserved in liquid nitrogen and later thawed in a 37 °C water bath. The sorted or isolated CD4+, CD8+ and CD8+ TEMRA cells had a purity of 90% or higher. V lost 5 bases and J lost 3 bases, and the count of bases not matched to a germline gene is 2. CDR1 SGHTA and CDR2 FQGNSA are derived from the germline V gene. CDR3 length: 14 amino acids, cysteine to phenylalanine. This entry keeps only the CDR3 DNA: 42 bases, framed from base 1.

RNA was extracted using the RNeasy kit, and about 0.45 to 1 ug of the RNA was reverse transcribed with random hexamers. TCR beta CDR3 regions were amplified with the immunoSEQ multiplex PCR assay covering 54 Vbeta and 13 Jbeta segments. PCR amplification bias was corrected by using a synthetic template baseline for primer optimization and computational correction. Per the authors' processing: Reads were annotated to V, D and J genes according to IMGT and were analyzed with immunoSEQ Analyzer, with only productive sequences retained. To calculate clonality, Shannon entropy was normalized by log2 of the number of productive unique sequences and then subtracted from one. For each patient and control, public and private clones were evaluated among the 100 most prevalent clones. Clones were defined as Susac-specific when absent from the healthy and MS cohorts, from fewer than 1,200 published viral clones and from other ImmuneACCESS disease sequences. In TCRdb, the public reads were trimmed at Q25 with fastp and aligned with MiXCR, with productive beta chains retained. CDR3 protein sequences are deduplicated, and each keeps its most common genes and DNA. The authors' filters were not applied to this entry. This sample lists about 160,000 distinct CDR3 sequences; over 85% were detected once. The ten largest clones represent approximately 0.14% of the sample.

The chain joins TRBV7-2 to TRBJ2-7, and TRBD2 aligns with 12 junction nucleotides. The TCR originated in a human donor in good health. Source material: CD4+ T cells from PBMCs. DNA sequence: TGTGCCAGCAGCCAACTAGCGGGGGGCTACGAGCAGTACTTC. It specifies CASSQLAGGYEQYF.